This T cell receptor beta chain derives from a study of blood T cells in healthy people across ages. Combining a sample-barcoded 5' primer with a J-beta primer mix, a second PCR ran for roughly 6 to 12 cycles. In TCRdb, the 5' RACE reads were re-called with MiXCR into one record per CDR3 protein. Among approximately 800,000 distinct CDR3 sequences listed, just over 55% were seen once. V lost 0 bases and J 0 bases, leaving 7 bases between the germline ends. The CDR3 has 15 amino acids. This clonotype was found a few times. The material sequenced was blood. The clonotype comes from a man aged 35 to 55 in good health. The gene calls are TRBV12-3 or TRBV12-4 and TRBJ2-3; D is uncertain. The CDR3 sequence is CASSLAEESTDTQYF. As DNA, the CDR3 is TGTGCCAGCAGTTTAGCCGAGGAAAGCACAGATACGCAGTATTTT.